This T cell receptor (beta chain) was captured in a study of control samples from healthy donors and cancer patients. TCRdb's table, derived via immunoSEQ multiplex PCR, lists solely in-frame clones and lacks some. Counted here are 55,000 to 85,000 clones, roughly 91% occurring once; the ten biggest clones make up over 15%. In germline, CDR1 is LGHDT, CDR2 YNNKEL (reference sequence). The germline V and J ends were trimmed by 0 bases and 4 bases, with 12 bases remaining between them. CDR3 length equals 15 residues. This receptor was identified in a man aged 55-75 years with lung cancer. The sequencing sample was made of PBMCs. This chain joins TRBV3-1 (or the pseudogene TRBV3-2) and TRBJ1-2; TRBD1 might be the D (5 bases). The chain's CDR3 is CASSQEGQGAYGYTF. CDR3 DNA sequence: TGTGCCAGCAGCCAAGAGGGGCAGGGAGCCTATGGCTACACCTTC.